This T cell receptor beta chain was recovered during a study of cytomegalovirus exposure and HLA in healthy donors. Study details: Of roughly 360 genotyped donors, 75% to 90% grouped in the Caucasian-associated ancestry cluster. Overall study findings and caveats: As a later analysis showed, a missense DCLRE1C variant was linked to trimming of TCR beta V- and J-genes.

The PCR ran on 60 Vbeta and 13 Jbeta primers. TCRdb keeps only in-frame clones here, not all; method: immunoSEQ multiplex PCR. Of 83,000 or so clones listed, about 85% are singletons. A remark on this clone: Its antigen is undetermined.

This CDR3 region has 12 residues. From germline, CDR1 is SEHNR and CDR2 FQNEAQ (reference sequence). V was cut by 7 bases and J by 5 bases, with 12 bases left in between. V gene TRBV7-9 combines with J gene TRBJ2-7; no definite D call. This TCR was recovered from a woman in her thirties or forties in good health and CMV-seropositive. Sequenced material: PBMCs. The CDR3 here is CASTPDVHEQYF. In DNA, the CDR3 is TGTGCCAGCACCCCAGATGTCCACGAGCAGTACTTC.